This TCR beta chain derives from a study of CD8+ T cells in alopecia areata. CDR3 length: 15 residues. The J segment lost 3 bases and the V segment lost 4 bases, leaving 7 bases of the junction unmatched. Germline values: CDR1 MDHEN, CDR2 SYDVKM. Following RNA extraction, reverse transcription yielded cDNA that acted as the sequencing template. Generated by immunoSEQ multiplex PCR, the TCRdb table keeps only in-frame clones and is missing some. The table records approximately 34,000 clones, around 59% of them present only once. Points on this clone: Its antigen is still unknown.

Study-level points and caveats: Lesional tissue from the scalp (especially in alopecia totalis/universalis) showed higher clonality than normal scalp.

Sequences were obtained from NKG2D-high CD8+ T cells sorted from blood. The chain combines TRBV28 with TRBJ2-7; 9 bases map to TRBD1. The clonotype was recovered from a human donor with alopecia areata. The CDR3 coding sequence is TGTGCCAGCAGTTCCCGGGACAGGGCAATCTACGAGCAGTACTTC. This sequence encodes CASSSRDRAIYEQYF. Full variable domain (outside the CDR3, taken from reference TRBV28 and TRBJ2-7): DVKVTQSSRYLVKRTGEKVFLECVQDMDHENMFWYRQDPGLGLRLIYFSYDVKMKEKGDIPEGYSVSREKKERFSLILESASTNQTSMYLCASSSRDRAIYEQYFGPGTRLTVT.